The entry below describes one TCR beta chain. Its antigen is not identified. These data come from a study of beta chain features in type 1 diabetes. Overall study: Healthy donors, compared against patients, showed similar age, gender and cell yields.

cDNA synthesis used the whole RNA isolate, giving expressed TCRB sequences. Measured with immunoSEQ multiplex PCR; TCRdb has only the in-frame clones, and not every one. This table holds some 160,000 clones, 7% to 10% found once. Findings and limits, study-wide: When VDJ junctions were examined, type 1 diabetes patients showed fewer insertions and more deletions. When cDNA is sequenced, cells with high TCR expression could be over-represented. PCR might favor shorter templates, equally in patients and controls.

Trimming removed 5 bases at V and 15 bases at J, with 23 bases between. Germline values: CDR1 LNHDA, CDR2 SQIVND (reference sequence). CDR3 length: 14 residues. What was sequenced was central memory CD4+ T cells from blood. The rearrangement links TRBV19 to TRBJ2-1; TRBD2 might be the D (5 bases). The source is a woman under 30 in good health. For the CDR3, the DNA is TGTGCCAGTAGTCCCCAAGGGAGTCGCCGGTCCCTGTTCTTC. Translated: CASSPQGSRRSLFF.